This T cell receptor beta chain comes out of a study of T cell changes during pregnancy in multiple sclerosis. Sequencing used immunoSEQ multiplex PCR; TCRdb keeps in-frame clones, though not all of them. The data contain under 30,000 clones, 80% to 90% of them singletons. V lost 6 bases, J lost 7 bases, and 13 bases lay in between. The length of the CDR3 is 12 residues. Germline lookup yields CDR1 SGHNT and CDR2 YYREEE (reference sequence). This specimen was CD8+ T cells from peripheral blood mononuclear cells, taken in the second trimester of pregnancy. The J gene is TRBJ1-2, the V gene TRBV5-4, with D unresolved. This clonotype was sampled from a female donor with multiple sclerosis, enrolled in a pregnancy study. The CDR3 DNA is TGTGCCAGCACCCTGGAGGGAGGTGGCTACACCTTC. Protein: CASTLEGGGYTF.